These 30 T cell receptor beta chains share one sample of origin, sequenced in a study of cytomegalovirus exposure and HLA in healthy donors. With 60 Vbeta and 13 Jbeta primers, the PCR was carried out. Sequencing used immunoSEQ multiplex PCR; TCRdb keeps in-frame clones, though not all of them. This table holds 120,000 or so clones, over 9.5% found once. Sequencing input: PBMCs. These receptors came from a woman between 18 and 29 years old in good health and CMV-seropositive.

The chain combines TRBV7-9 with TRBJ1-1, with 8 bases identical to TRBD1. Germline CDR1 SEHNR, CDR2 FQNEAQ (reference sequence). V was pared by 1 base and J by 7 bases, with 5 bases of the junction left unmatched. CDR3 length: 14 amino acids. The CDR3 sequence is CASSLGTGSIEAFF. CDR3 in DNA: TGTGCCAGCAGCTTAGGGACAGGGAGCATTGAAGCTTTCTTT.

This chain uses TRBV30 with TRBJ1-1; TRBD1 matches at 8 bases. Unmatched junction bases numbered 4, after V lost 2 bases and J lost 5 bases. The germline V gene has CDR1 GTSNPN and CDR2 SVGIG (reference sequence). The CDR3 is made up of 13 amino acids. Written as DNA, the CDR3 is TGTGCCTGGAGTATACAGGGGGTTACTGAAGCTTTCTTT. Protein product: CAWSIQGVTEAFF.

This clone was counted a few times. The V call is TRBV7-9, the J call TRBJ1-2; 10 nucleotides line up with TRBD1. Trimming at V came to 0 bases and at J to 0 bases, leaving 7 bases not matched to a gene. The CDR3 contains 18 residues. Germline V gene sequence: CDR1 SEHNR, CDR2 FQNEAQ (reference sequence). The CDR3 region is CASSLAGTGVPANYGYTF. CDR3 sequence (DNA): TGTGCCAGCAGCTTAGCGGGGACAGGGGTCCCCGCTAACTATGGCTACACCTTC.

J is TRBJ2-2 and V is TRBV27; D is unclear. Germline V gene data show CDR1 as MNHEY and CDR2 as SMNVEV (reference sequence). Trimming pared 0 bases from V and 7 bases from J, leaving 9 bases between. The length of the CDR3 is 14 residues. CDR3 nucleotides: TGTGCCAGCAGTTTATCACGGGTAGGCGGGGAGCTGTTTTTT. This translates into CASSLSRVGGELFF.

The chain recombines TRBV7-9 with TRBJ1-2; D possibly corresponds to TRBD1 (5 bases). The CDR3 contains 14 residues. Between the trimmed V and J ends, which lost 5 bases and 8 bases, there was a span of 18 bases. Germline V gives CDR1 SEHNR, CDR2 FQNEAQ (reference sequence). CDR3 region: CASSPTGGTTGYTF. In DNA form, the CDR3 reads TGTGCCAGCAGCCCCACGGGGGGGACTACCGGCTACACCTTC.

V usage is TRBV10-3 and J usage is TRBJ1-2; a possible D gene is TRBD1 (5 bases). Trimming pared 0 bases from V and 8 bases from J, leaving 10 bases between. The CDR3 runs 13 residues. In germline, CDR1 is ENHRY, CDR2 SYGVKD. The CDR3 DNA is TGTGCCATCAGTGAGTCACCCGGGGGGGGCTACACCTTC. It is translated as CAISESPGGGYTF.

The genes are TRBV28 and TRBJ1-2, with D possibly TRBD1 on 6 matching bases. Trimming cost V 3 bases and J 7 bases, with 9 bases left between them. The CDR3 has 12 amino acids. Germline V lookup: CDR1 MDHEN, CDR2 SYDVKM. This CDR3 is CASSFAGVGYTF. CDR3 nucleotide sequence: TGTGCCAGCAGTTTTGCAGGGGTTGGCTACACCTTC.

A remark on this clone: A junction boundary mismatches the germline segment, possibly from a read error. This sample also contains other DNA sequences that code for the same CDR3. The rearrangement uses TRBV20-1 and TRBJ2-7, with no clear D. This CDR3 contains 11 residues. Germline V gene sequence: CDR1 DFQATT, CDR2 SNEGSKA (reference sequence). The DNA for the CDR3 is TGCAGTGCCCTCGACTCCTACGAGCAGTACTTT. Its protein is CSALDSYEQYF.

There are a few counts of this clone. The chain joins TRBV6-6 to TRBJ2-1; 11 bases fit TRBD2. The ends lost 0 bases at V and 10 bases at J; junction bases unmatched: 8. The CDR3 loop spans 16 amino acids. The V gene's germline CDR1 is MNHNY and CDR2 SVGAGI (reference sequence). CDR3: CASSYSSLAGGGEQFF. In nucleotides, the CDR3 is TGTGCCAGCAGTTACTCGAGTCTAGCGGGAGGAGGGGAGCAGTTCTTC.

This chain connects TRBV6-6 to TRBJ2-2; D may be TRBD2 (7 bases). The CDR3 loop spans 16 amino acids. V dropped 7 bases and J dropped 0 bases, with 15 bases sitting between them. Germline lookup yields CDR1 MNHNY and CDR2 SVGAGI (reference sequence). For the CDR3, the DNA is TGTGCCAGCACCAGCGGGACACCCGCGAACACCGGGGAGCTGTTTTTT. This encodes CASTSGTPANTGELFF.

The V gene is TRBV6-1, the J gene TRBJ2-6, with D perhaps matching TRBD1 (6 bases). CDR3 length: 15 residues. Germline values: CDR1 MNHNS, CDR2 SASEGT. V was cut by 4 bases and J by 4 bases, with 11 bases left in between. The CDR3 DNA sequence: TGTGCCAGCAGTGGCCACAGGGCCGGGGCCAACGTCCTGACTTTC. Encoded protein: CASSGHRAGANVLTF.

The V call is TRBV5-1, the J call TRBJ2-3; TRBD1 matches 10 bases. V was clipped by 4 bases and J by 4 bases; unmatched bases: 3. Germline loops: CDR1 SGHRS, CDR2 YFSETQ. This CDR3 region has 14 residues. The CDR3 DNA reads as TGCGCCAGCAGCCGGGACAGGGGTGCAGATACGCAGTATTTT. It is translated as CASSRDRGADTQYF.

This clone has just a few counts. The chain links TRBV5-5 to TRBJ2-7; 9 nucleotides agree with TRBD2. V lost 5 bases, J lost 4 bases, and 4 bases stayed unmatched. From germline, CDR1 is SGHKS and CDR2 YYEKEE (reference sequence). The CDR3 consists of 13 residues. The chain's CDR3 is CASRLAGSYEQYF. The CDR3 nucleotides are TGTGCCAGCAGGCTAGCGGGATCTTACGAGCAGTACTTC.

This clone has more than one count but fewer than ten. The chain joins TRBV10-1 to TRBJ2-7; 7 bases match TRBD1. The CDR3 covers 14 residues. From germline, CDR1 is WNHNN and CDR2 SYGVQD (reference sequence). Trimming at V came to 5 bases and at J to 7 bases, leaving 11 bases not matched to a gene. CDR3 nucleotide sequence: TGCGCCAGCAGTCACGGGACAGATTACGAGGAGCAGTACTTC. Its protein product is CASSHGTDYEEQYF.

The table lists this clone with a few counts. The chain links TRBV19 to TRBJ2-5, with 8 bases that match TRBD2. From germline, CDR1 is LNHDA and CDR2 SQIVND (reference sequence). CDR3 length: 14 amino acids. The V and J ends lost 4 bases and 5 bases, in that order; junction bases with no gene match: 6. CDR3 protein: CASSKGTSWETQYF. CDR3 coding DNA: TGTGCCAGTAGTAAGGGGACTAGTTGGGAGACCCAGTACTTC.

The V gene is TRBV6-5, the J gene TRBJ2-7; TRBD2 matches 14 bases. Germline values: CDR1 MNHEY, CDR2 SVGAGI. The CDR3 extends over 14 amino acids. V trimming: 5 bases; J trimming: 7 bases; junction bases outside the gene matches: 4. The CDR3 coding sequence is TGTGCCAGCAGTGAGGGACTAGCGGGAGCTGAGCAGTACTTC. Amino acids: CASSEGLAGAEQYF.

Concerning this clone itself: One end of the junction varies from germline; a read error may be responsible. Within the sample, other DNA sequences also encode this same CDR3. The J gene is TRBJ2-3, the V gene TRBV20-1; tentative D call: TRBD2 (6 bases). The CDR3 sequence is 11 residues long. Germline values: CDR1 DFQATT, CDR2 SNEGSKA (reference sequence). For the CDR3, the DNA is TGCAGTGCTAAACTAGCAGACACGCAGTATTTT. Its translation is CSAKLADTQYF.

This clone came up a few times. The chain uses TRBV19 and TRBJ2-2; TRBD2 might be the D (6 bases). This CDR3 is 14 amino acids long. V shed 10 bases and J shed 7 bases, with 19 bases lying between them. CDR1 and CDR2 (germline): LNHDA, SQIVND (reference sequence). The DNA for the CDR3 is TGTGCCACAGGGAAAGGTGGCGGGAACGGGGAGCTGTTTTTT. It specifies CATGKGGGNGELFF.

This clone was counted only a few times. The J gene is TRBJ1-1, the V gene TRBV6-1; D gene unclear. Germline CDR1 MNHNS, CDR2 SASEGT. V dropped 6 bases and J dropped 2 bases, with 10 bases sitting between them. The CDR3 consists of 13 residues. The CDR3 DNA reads TGTGCCAGCAGCCCAAGGAGTAACACTGAAGCTTTCTTT. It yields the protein CASSPRSNTEAFF.

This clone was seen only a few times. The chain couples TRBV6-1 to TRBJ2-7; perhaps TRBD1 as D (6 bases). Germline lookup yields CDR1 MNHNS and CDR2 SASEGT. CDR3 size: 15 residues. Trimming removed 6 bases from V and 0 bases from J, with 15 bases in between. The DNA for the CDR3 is TGTGCCAGCAGGTTACAGGGTTCGGGCTCCTACGAGCAGTACTTC. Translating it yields CASRLQGSGSYEQYF.

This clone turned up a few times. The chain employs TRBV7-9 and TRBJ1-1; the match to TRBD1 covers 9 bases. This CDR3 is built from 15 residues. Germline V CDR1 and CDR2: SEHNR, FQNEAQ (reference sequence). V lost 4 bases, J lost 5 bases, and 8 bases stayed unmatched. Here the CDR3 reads CASSYGDREGTEAFF. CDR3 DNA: TGTGCCAGCAGCTACGGGGACAGGGAAGGGACTGAAGCTTTCTTT.

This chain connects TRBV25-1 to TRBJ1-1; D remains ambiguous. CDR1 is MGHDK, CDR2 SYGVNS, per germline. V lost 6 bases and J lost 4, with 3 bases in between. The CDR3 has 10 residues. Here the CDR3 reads CASRATEAFF. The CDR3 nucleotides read TGTGCCAGCAGGGCCACTGAAGCTTTCTTT.

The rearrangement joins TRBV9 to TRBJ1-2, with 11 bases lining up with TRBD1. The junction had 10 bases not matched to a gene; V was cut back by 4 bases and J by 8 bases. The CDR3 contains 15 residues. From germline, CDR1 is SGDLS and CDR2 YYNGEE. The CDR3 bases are TGTGCCAGCAGCAAATTACCGGGACAGGGGGTGGGCTACACCTTC. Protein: CASSKLPGQGVGYTF. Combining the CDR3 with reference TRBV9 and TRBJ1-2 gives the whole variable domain DSGVTQTPKHLITATGQRVTLRCSPRSGDLSVYWYQQSLDQGLQFLIQYYNGEERAKGNILERFSAQQFPDLHSELNLSSLELGDSALYFCASSKLPGQGVGYTFGSGTRLTVV.

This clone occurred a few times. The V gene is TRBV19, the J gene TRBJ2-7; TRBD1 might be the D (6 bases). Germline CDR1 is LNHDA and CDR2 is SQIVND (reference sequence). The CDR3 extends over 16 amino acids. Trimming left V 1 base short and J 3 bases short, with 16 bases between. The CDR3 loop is CASSIGSGHGFYEQYF. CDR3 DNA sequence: TGTGCCAGTAGTATAGGCTCGGGACACGGATTCTACGAGCAGTACTTC.

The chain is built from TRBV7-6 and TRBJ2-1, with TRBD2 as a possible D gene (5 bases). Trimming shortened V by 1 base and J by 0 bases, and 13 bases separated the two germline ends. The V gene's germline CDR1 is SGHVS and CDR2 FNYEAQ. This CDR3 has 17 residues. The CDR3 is CASSLVSDFSSYNEQFF. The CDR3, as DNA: TGTGCCAGCAGCTTAGTATCGGACTTTAGCTCCTACAATGAGCAGTTCTTC.

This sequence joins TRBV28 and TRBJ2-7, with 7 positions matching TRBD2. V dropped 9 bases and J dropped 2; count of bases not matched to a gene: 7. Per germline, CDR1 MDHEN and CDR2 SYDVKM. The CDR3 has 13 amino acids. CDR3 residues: CASLREGTYEQYF. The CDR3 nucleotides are TGTGCCAGTTTAAGGGAGGGGACCTACGAGCAGTACTTC.

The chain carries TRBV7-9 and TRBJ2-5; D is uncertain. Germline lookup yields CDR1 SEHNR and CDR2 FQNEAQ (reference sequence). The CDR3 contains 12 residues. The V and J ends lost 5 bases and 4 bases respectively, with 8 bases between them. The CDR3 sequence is CASSLLGETQYF. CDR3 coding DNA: TGTGCCAGCAGCCTACTTGGAGAGACCCAGTACTTC.

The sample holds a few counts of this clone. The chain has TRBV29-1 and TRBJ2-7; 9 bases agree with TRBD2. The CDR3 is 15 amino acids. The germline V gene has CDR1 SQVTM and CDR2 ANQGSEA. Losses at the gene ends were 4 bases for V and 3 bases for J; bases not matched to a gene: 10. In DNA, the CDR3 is TGCAGCGTTGCGTTTGGTGCGGGAGGGGGCTACGAGCAGTACTTC. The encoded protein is CSVAFGAGGGYEQYF.

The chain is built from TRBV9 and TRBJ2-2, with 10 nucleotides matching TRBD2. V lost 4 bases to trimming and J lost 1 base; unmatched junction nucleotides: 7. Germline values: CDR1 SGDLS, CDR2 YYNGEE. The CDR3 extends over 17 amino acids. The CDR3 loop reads CASSHYGLAENTGELFF. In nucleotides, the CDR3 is TGTGCCAGCAGCCATTACGGACTAGCGGAGAACACCGGGGAGCTGTTTTTT.

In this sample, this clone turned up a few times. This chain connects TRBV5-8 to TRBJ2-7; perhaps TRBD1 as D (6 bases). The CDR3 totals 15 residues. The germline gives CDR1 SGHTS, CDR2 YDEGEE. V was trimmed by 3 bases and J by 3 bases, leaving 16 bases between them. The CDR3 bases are TGTGCCAGCAGCTCGGGTAACAACAGGGACTACGAGCAGTACTTC. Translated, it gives CASSSGNNRDYEQYF.